Following are 32 T cell receptor beta chains from one sample sequenced in a study of control samples from healthy donors and cancer patients (dated by TCRdb to 2020 to 2022). The library was obtained by the immunoSEQ multiplex PCR assay. Entries here come from immuneACCESS through TCRdb and include only in-frame sequences with V and J called. Some clones fail to appear in such tables; in the studies checked, an unresolved V gene covers under half of the shortfall, and the cause of the remainder is unknown. The sample table records approximately 100,000 clones; almost 90% of these occur just once. The top ten clonotypes cover roughly 13% of the sample. The specimen sequenced was blood. These receptors all stem from a man aged 30 to 39 in good health.

The chain is built from TRBV7-9 and TRBJ2-3; D call uncertain. The CDR3 has 12 amino acids. Trimming took 1 base from V and 4 from J, leaving 3 bases between them. The germline CDR1 and CDR2 sequences are SEHNR and FQNEAQ (reference sequence). CDR3 DNA: TGTGCCAGCAGCTTAGGTCCAGATACGCAGTATTTT. Translated: CASSLGPDTQYF.

J is TRBJ2-7 and V is TRBV13; D is unclear. V lost 3 bases and J lost 0, with 6 bases in between. There are 13 residues in the CDR3. Germline assignment: CDR1 PRHDT and CDR2 FYEKMQ (reference sequence). CDR3 sequence: CASSFAHSYEQYF. The CDR3 DNA reads TGTGCCAGCAGCTTTGCCCACTCCTACGAGCAGTACTTC.

This clone was seen only once. This chain joins TRBV24-1 and TRBJ1-1; D remains unclear. The CDR3 runs to 12 residues. Germline values: CDR1 KGHDR, CDR2 SFDVKD. The germline V and J ends were trimmed by 9 bases and 10 bases, with 17 bases remaining between them. The CDR3 loop is CATAGETGGAFF. The CDR3 DNA reads TGTGCCACCGCCGGGGAGACCGGAGGAGCTTTCTTT.

The chain recombines TRBV2 with TRBJ2-2; D not resolved. The CDR3 runs to 14 residues. Trimming cost V 7 bases and J 0 bases, with 9 bases left between them. The V gene's germline CDR1 is SNHLY and CDR2 FYNNEI. For the CDR3, the DNA is TGTGCCAGCATGCGGCAGGCGAACACCGGGGAGCTGTTTTTT. Its protein product is CASMRQANTGELFF.

The genes are TRBV24-1 and TRBJ2-1; TRBD1 matches 10 bases. Germline V CDR1 and CDR2: KGHDR, SFDVKD. Unmatched junction bases numbered 1, after V lost 1 base and J lost 2 bases. This CDR3 has 16 residues. CDR3 sequence: CATSDFGTGAYNEQFF. The CDR3, as DNA: TGTGCCACCAGTGATTTCGGGACAGGGGCCTACAATGAGCAGTTCTTC.

The chain couples TRBV15 to TRBJ2-2, with TRBD2 matching over 7 bases. The germline V gene encodes CDR1 LNHNV and CDR2 YYDKDF (reference sequence). This CDR3 spans 18 amino acids. The trim removed 5 bases at V and 8 bases at J, leaving 20 bases unmatched. As DNA, the CDR3 is TGTGCCACCAGCGAACGGACGGTAGCTAGCGGAGGGTTGGGGGAGCTGTTTTTT. This codes for CATSERTVASGGLGELFF.

The V gene is TRBV24-1, the J gene TRBJ1-1, with a weak D call TRBD1 (5 bases). The V end lost 7 bases, the J end lost 3 bases, and 14 bases lay between the germline ends. The germline CDR1 and CDR2 sequences are KGHDR and SFDVKD. The CDR3 contains 14 residues. CDR3 DNA: TGTGCCACCAGCCAGGGATCGGAGTACACTGAAGCTTTCTTT. Its protein is CATSQGSEYTEAFF.

This chain links TRBV6-5 with TRBJ2-3; weak D call: TRBD2 (5 bases). The ends were cut back, 8 bases at V and 3 bases at J, with 12 bases in the middle. CDR3 length equals 13 residues. In germline, CDR1 is MNHEY, CDR2 SVGAGI. In DNA, the CDR3 is TGTGCCAGCCGCCGGGATCAAACAGATACGCAGTATTTT. It encodes CASRRDQTDTQYF.

The gene calls are TRBV28 and TRBJ2-1; TRBD1 matches at 8 bases. After removal of 6 bases from V and 7 bases from J, the junction contained 14 bases not matched to a gene. The CDR3 runs 16 residues. CDR1 MDHEN and CDR2 SYDVKM come from the germline V gene. The CDR3 sequence is CASRPWGQGARNEQFF. The CDR3 DNA follows: TGTGCCAGCAGGCCGTGGGGGCAGGGGGCGCGAAATGAGCAGTTCTTC.

This clone showed up just once. The chain uses TRBV14 and TRBJ1-5; unclear D gene. The CDR3 is 12 residues long. In germline, CDR1 is SGHDN, CDR2 FVKESK. Trimming shortened V by 3 bases and J by 6 bases, and 6 bases separated the two germline ends. The CDR3 bases are TGTGCCAGCAGCCACTTGGGTCAGCCCCAGCATTTT. This sequence encodes CASSHLGQPQHF.

This clone was found once. V is TRBV11-3 and J is TRBJ1-6; unclear D gene. The CDR3 is 12 residues long. CDR1 is SGHNT and CDR2 is YENEEA in the germline V gene. Trimming took off 8 bases at V and 2 bases at J, with 4 bases between the two ends. CDR3 amino acids: CASGTYNSPLHF. The CDR3 nucleotides are TGTGCCAGCGGGACCTATAATTCACCCCTCCACTTT.

The CDR3 nucleotides read TGTGCCAGCAGATGGGGACAGGGCGTCACTGAAGCTTTCTTT. As protein: CASRWGQGVTEAFF. This sequence joins TRBV19 and TRBJ1-1, with 9 bases identical to TRBD1. J was trimmed by 4 bases and V by 9 bases; bases with no gene match: 9. This CDR3 is built from 14 residues. Germline V gene sequence: CDR1 LNHDA, CDR2 SQIVND (reference sequence).

The V call is TRBV5-1, the J call TRBJ1-2, with D possibly matching TRBD1 (5 bases). With 6 bases removed from V and 7 bases from J, the gap between germline ends came to 19 bases. The CDR3 has 14 residues. The V gene's germline CDR1 is SGHRS and CDR2 YFSETQ. This chain's CDR3 is CASTPPGPSSGYTF. The CDR3 nucleotides are TGCGCCAGCACGCCCCCAGGGCCGAGCAGTGGCTACACCTTC. Supplemented by reference TRBV5-1 and TRBJ1-2, the full variable domain reads KAGVTQTPRYLIKTRGQQVTLSCSPISGHRSVSWYQQTPGQGLQFLFEYFSETQRNKGNFPGRFSGRQFSNSRSEMNVSTLELGDSALYLCASTPPGPSSGYTFGSGTRLTVV.

The chain couples TRBV30 to TRBJ2-7; TRBD2 matches 12 bases. There are 15 residues in the CDR3. V shed 0 bases and J 2 bases; nucleotides not matched to a gene: 2. CDR1 is GTSNPN, CDR2 SVGIG, per germline (reference sequence). CDR3 residues: CAWSVLAGGPYEQYF. In DNA form, the CDR3 reads TGTGCCTGGAGTGTACTAGCGGGAGGACCCTACGAGCAGTACTTC.

The chain combines TRBV24-1 with TRBJ2-2; D gene unclear. Germline V gene lookup returns CDR1 KGHDR and CDR2 SFDVKD. The CDR3 extends over 18 amino acids. V was shortened by 3 bases and J by 0 bases, with 16 bases between the two germline ends. CDR3 in amino acids: CATSDQDLNPANTGELFF. CDR3 sequence (DNA): TGTGCCACCAGTGATCAGGACCTAAACCCCGCGAACACCGGGGAGCTGTTTTTT.

The rearrangement links TRBV30 to TRBJ1-6, with 7 positions matching TRBD1. The CDR3 loop spans 14 amino acids. Germline values: CDR1 GTSNPN, CDR2 SVGIG (reference sequence). V shed 1 base, J shed 10 bases, and the junction held 7 bases outside the gene matches. DNA of the CDR3: TGTGCCTGGAGTGCGGGACAGACGCGCTCACCCCTCCACTTT. Protein sequence: CAWSAGQTRSPLHF.

This chain joins TRBV24-1 and TRBJ2-2; D is perhaps TRBD1 (6 bases). V was shortened by 10 bases and J by 4 bases, with 12 bases between the two germline ends. The V gene's germline CDR1 is KGHDR and CDR2 SFDVKD. There are 13 residues in the CDR3. The CDR3 sequence is CATTTGSTGELFF. For the CDR3, the DNA is TGTGCCACTACGACAGGCTCCACCGGGGAGCTGTTTTTT.

This chain joins TRBV30 and TRBJ2-5; 15 bases are a match to TRBD2. Trimming at V came to 0 bases and at J to 5 bases, leaving 10 bases not matched to a gene. The CDR3 is 18 amino acids. The germline V gene has CDR1 GTSNPN and CDR2 SVGIG (reference sequence). The CDR3 reads CAWSVIGLAGGPGETQYF. The DNA of the CDR3 is TGTGCCTGGAGTGTGATAGGACTAGCGGGAGGGCCGGGGGAGACCCAGTACTTC.

In its sample, this clone was seen once. CDR3 nucleotides: TGTGCCAGCAGTTTTCGTGGCGGGAGGGCCGAGCAGTACTTC. The encoded protein is CASSFRGGRAEQYF. V is TRBV28 and J is TRBJ2-7; 9 bases line up with TRBD2. CDR1 and CDR2 (germline): MDHEN, SYDVKM. The CDR3 spans 14 residues. Germline trimming cut 3 bases from V and 6 bases from J; bases unmatched to any gene: 6.

The genes are TRBV19 and TRBJ1-1, with D perhaps TRBD1 (5 bases). Trimming removed 5 bases at V and 2 bases at J, with 15 bases between. CDR3 length: 15 amino acids. Germline lookup yields CDR1 LNHDA and CDR2 SQIVND (reference sequence). The DNA for the CDR3 is TGTGCCAGTAGTTCCCAGACAGCGACCAACACTGAAGCTTTCTTT. Protein: CASSSQTATNTEAFF.

The chain is built from TRBV7-6 and TRBJ2-2; 10 bases line up with TRBD1. Unmatched junction bases numbered 6, after V lost 5 bases and J lost 6 bases. Germline V lookup: CDR1 SGHVS, CDR2 FNYEAQ. The CDR3 runs to 15 residues. CDR3 region: CASSPGTGEAGELFF. CDR3 DNA sequence: TGTGCCAGCAGCCCCGGGACAGGGGAGGCCGGGGAGCTGTTTTTT.

V gene TRBV5-1 combines with J gene TRBJ2-2; no reliable D call. The germline V gene encodes CDR1 SGHRS and CDR2 YFSETQ. The germline V and J ends were trimmed by 2 bases and 2 bases, with 10 bases remaining between them. The CDR3 has 15 residues. As DNA, the CDR3 is TGCGCCAGCAGCTTAGGGCAGACTAACACCGGGGAGCTGTTTTTT. This codes for CASSLGQTNTGELFF.

V is TRBV6-6 and J is TRBJ1-2, with TRBD1 identical over 9 bases. CDR3 length: 13 residues. V lost 5 bases and J lost 8; bases outside the gene matches: 6. CDR1 and CDR2 from the germline V gene are MNHNY and SVGAGI (reference sequence). CDR3 nucleotide sequence: TGTGCCAGCAGTCAGACAGGGGGGGGCGGCTACACCTTC. Protein: CASSQTGGGGYTF.

J is TRBJ2-5 and V is TRBV2; D might be TRBD2 (6 bases). Germline loops: CDR1 SNHLY, CDR2 FYNNEI. Trimming removed 6 bases at V and 2 bases at J, with 10 bases between. This CDR3 is 13 amino acids long. The CDR3 loop is CASSRDLQETQYF. The CDR3 DNA reads TGTGCCAGCAGCCGGGACTTACAAGAGACCCAGTACTTC.

The chain's CDR3 is CASSEPAGGPGNTIYF. The CDR3 DNA is TGTGCCAGCAGCGAACCGGCGGGGGGCCCTGGAAACACCATATATTTT. The V and J genes are TRBV25-1 and TRBJ1-3; perhaps TRBD1 as D (6 bases). Germline V gene data show CDR1 as MGHDK and CDR2 as SYGVNS. The CDR3 contains 16 residues. The V end lost 6 bases, the J end lost 2 bases, and 17 bases lay between the germline ends. Supplemented by reference TRBV25-1 and TRBJ1-3, the full variable domain reads EADIYQTPRYLVIGTGKKITLECSQTMGHDKMYWYQQDPGMELHLIHYSYGVNSTEKGDLSSESTVSRIRTEHFPLTLESARPSHTSQYLCASSEPAGGPGNTIYFGEGSWLTVV.

The J gene is TRBJ2-1, the V gene TRBV29-1, with 8 positions matching TRBD2. The ends lost 3 bases at V and 4 bases at J; junction bases unmatched: 5. CDR1 is SQVTM, CDR2 ANQGSEA, per germline. The CDR3 runs to 14 residues. The CDR3 coding sequence is TGCAGCGTTGATGGATTAGCGGGATACAATGAGCAGTTCTTC. Its translation is CSVDGLAGYNEQFF.

The genes are TRBV3-1 (or the pseudogene TRBV3-2) and TRBJ2-1; 12 bases line up with TRBD2. Germline V gene data show CDR1 as LGHDT and CDR2 as YNNKEL (reference sequence). This CDR3 is built from 15 residues. Germline trimming cut 1 base from V and 10 bases from J; bases unmatched to any gene: 5. The CDR3 loop reads CASSQASGRAWEQFF. The CDR3 DNA reads TGTGCCAGCAGCCAAGCTAGCGGGAGGGCCTGGGAGCAGTTCTTC.

This chain joins TRBV19 and TRBJ2-7; D not certain. The CDR3 is made up of 13 amino acids. Germline CDR1 reads LNHDA; CDR2 reads SQIVND (reference sequence). Trimming pared 3 bases from V and 5 bases from J, leaving 11 bases between. The CDR3, as DNA: TGTGCCAGTAGTATTAAGGGTTCCCACGAGCAGTACTTC. Protein sequence: CASSIKGSHEQYF.

The genes are TRBV6-2 or TRBV6-3 and TRBJ2-3, with TRBD2 identical over 8 bases. The CDR3 totals 15 residues. Germline loops: CDR1 MNHEY, CDR2 SVGEGT. With V trimmed by 5 bases and J by 6 bases, 10 bases remained unmatched. CDR3 DNA: TGTGCCAGCAGTAACAGAGCGGGAGTTTCCGATACGCAGTATTTT. Its translation: CASSNRAGVSDTQYF.

The chain employs TRBV30 and TRBJ1-2; D may be TRBD1 (5 bases). CDR1 is GTSNPN and CDR2 is SVGIG in the germline V gene (reference sequence). V shed 3 bases and J shed 6 bases, with 20 bases lying between them. CDR3 length: 15 residues. CDR3 nucleotides: TGTGCCTGGAGCCCAACTGGGGGGGTGGGGGATGGCTACACCTTC. This gives the protein CAWSPTGGVGDGYTF.

This clone has just a few counts. The chain uses TRBV12-3 or TRBV12-4 and TRBJ2-3; 13 bases are a match to TRBD2. V shed 6 bases and J 14 bases; nucleotides not matched to a gene: 5. The CDR3 sequence is 12 residues long. For the CDR3, the DNA is TGTGCCAGCAGCCGGACTAGCGGGGGCAGGTATTTT. It codes for CASSRTSGGRYF.

This rearrangement joins TRBV4-3 to TRBJ2-1; D may be TRBD2 (6 bases). The V gene lost 1 base and the J gene lost 10 bases, with 29 bases spanning the gap. The CDR3 is made up of 19 amino acids. Germline loops: CDR1 LGHNA, CDR2 YSLEER. Written as DNA, the CDR3 is TGCGCCAGCAGCCAAGGGGTGGGAGGTCTCTTCGTGGGAGGCTTGGAGCAGTTCTTC. Translating it yields CASSQGVGGLFVGGLEQFF.